This entry features one TCR beta chain sequence. The data derive from a study of T cells in Graves' hyperthyroidism and ophthalmopathy. The CDR3 covers 14 residues. The V gene end was trimmed by 4 bases and the J gene end by 1 base; junction bases not matched to a gene: 4. Germline CDR1 and CDR2: SQVTM and ANQGSEA. TCR beta CDR3 regions were amplified from RNA transcripts. The HTBI primer set was used in a first-round RT-PCR of the TCR CDR3. TCRdb passed the multiplex PCR reads through MiXCR, listing each CDR3 protein once. The sample includes 450,000 to 650,000 distinct CDR3 sequences, about 14% of them seen just once.

The receptor was isolated from a young woman with Graves' ophthalmopathy. Sequencing was carried out using blood. The chain joins TRBV29-1 to TRBJ1-1; 9 nucleotides match TRBD1. The CDR3 sequence is CSVGQGEPNTEAFF. CDR3 nucleotide sequence: TGCAGCGTTGGACAGGGGGAACCGAACACTGAAGCTTTCTTT.